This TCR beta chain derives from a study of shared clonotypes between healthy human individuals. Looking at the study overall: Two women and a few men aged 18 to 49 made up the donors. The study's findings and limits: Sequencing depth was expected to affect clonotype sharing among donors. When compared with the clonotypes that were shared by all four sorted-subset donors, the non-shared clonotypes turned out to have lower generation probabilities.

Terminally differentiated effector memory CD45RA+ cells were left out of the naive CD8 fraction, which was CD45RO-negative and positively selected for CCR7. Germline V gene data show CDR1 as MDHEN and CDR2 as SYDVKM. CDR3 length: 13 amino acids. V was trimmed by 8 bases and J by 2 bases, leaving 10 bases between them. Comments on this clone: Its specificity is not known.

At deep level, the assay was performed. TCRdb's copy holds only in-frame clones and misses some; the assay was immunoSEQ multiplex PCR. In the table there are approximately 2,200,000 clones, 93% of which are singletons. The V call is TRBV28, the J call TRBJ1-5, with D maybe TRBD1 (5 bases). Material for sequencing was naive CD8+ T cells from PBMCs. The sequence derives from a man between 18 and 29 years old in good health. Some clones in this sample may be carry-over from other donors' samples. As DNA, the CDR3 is TGTGCCAGCCTAGGGGAGCGCAATCAGCCCCAGCATTTT. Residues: CASLGERNQPQHF. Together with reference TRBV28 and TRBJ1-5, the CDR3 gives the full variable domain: DVKVTQSSRYLVKRTGEKVFLECVQDMDHENMFWYRQDPGLGLRLIYFSYDVKMKEKGDIPEGYSVSREKKERFSLILESASTNQTSMYLCASLGERNQPQHFGDGTRLSIL.